This TCR beta chain stems from a study of shared clonotypes between healthy human individuals. Per the original data handling: ImmunoSEQ gave junction-only sequences without quality scores, so filtering differed. Clones were sequenced by immunoSEQ multiplex PCR, and TCRdb holds only the in-frame ones, with some missing. V, J and clone size are those of that table, while D and trimming were read from the DNA. Of about 470,000 clones in the sample, 70% to 80% were seen once. The CDR3 totals 12 residues. The germline CDR1 and CDR2 sequences are MNHNY and SVGAGI (reference sequence). The germline V and J ends were trimmed by 4 bases and 2 bases, with 5 bases remaining between them. This clone was detected once. Adults of Caucasian background living in Nashville, Tennessee made up all donors.

J is TRBJ1-2 and V is TRBV6-6; the D is unclear. Sequencing used PBMCs. This receptor was identified in a woman aged 40-49 years in good health. Some clones in this sample may be carry-over from other donors' samples. Written as DNA, the CDR3 is TGTGCCAGCAGTTTGGGAAACTATGGCTACACCTTC. This translates into CASSLGNYGYTF.